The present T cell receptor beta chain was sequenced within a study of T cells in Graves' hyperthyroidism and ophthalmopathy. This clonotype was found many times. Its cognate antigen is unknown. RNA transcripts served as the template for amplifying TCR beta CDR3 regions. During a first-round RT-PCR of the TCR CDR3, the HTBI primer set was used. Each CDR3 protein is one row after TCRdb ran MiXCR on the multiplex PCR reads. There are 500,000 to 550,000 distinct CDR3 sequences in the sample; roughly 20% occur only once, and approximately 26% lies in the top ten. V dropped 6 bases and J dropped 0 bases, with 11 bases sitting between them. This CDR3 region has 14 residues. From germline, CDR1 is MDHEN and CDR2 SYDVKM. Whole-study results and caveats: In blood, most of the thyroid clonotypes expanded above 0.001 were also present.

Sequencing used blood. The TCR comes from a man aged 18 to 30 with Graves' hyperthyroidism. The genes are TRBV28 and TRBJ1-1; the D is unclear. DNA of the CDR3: TGTGCCAGCAGCCCCGCGGGAGTGAACACTGAAGCTTTCTTT. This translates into CASSPAGVNTEAFF.